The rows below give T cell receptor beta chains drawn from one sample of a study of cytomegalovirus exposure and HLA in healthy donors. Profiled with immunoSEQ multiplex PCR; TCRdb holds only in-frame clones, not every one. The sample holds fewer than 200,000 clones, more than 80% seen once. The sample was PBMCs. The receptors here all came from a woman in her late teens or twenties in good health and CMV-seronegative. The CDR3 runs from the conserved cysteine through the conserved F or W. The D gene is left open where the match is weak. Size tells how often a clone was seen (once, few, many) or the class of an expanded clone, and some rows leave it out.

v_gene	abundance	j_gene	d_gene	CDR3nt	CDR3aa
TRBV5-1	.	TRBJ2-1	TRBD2	TGCGCCAGCAGCCGACCGGGACTAGCGGGACACAATGAGCAGTTCTTC	CASSRPGLAGHNEQFF
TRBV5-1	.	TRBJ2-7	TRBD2	TGCGCCAGCAGCTTTACCGGGACTACGCCACGCGAGCAGTACTTC	CASSFTGTTPREQYF
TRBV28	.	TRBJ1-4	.	TGTGCCAGCAGCTCACTAGCGGGGGGTGAAAAACTGTTTTTT	CASSSLAGGEKLFF
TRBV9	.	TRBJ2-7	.	TGTGCCAACAGCGTAGGCGACAGCTCCTACGAGCAGTACTTC	CANSVGDSSYEQYF
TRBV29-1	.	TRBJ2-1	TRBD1	TGCAGCGTCGTTTGGGGCAGGGGGAATTACAATGAGCAGTTCTTC	CSVVWGRGNYNEQFF
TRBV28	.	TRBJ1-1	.	TGTGCCAGCAGTTTAACGGACACTGAAGCTTTCTTT	CASSLTDTEAFF
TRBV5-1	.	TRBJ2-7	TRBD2	TGCGCCAGCAGCCTAACTCCTAGCGGGACTACTCAAGAGCAGTACTTC	CASSLTPSGTTQEQYF
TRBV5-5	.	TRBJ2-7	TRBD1	TGTGCCAGCAGCGACAGGGACGAAGGGTACGAGCAGTACTTC	CASSDRDEGYEQYF
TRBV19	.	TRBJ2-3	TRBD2	TGTGCCAGTAGTATTTCAAGACTAGCGGATACTAGCACAGATACGCAGTATTTT	CASSISRLADTSTDTQYF
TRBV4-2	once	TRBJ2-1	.	TGTGCCAGCAGCCAGGAAGAGCGGGCGAACAATGAGCAGTTCTTC	CASSQEERANNEQFF
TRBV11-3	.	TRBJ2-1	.	TGTGCCAGCAGCTTGGCTACAGGGCGCTCCTACAATGAGCAGTTCTTC	CASSLATGRSYNEQFF
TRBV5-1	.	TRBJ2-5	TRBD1	TGCGCCAGCAGCTTAGGACAGGGGGCGAAGACCCAGTACTTC	CASSLGQGAKTQYF
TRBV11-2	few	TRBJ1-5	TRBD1	TGTGCCAGCAGCTTGGGACAGCTTAAGAATCAGCCCCAGCATTTT	CASSLGQLKNQPQHF
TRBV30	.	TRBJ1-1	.	TGTGCCTGGAGTTCCTACACTGAAGCTTTCTTT	CAWSSYTEAFF
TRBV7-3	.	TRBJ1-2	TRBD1	TGTGCCAGCAGCCTCGGGACAGGGCATGATGGCTACACCTTC	CASSLGTGHDGYTF
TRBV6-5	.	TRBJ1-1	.	TGTGCCAGCAGCTTATACAGGGTCGACACTGAAGCTTTCTTT	CASSLYRVDTEAFF
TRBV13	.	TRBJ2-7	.	TGTGCCAGCAGCTCTCGATTCAACAGGAGAAGCTCCTACGAGCAGTACTTC	CASSSRFNRRSSYEQYF
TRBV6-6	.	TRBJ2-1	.	TGTGCCAGCAGTTACTCGAGACAGCACAATGAGCAGTTCTTC	CASSYSRQHNEQFF
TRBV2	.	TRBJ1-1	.	TGTGCCAGCAGTACGGAGGGGGGGAATACTGAAGCTTTCTTT	CASSTEGGNTEAFF
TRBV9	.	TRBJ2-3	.	TGTGCCAGCAGCGTAGATCGGGGGACCCGCACAGATACGCAGTATTTT	CASSVDRGTRTDTQYF
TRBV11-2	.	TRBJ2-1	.	TGTGCCAGCAGCCTCGGACTGTACAATGAGCAGTTCTTC	CASSLGLYNEQFF
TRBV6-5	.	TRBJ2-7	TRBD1	TGTGCCAGCAGTTACTCCACGGGACAGGGGTACGAGCAGTACTTC	CASSYSTGQGYEQYF
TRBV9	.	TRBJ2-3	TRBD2	TGTGCCAGCAGCGTCCTAGCGGGGGGTTTGGATACGCAGTATTTT	CASSVLAGGLDTQYF
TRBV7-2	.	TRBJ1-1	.	TGTGCCAGCAGCTTAGTATCAGGTACGAACACTGAAGCTTTCTTT	CASSLVSGTNTEAFF
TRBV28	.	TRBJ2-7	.	TGTGCCAGCAGTTCTGCGACACCCAACTACGAGCAGTACTTC	CASSSATPNYEQYF
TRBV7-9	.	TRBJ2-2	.	TGTGCCAGCAGCTTGGCTGCGTGGGCAGGCAGCCTAACCGGGGAGCTGTTTTTT	CASSLAAWAGSLTGELFF
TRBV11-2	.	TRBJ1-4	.	TGTGCCAGCAGCTTGAAACAGGGCCAAAAACTGTTTTTT	CASSLKQGQKLFF
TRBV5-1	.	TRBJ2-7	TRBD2	TGCGCCAGCAGCACCCCCGGGACTAGCGGGAGGGCTGAGGAGCAGTACTTC	CASSTPGTSGRAEEQYF
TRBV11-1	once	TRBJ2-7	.	TGTGCCAGCACTAGTAGCGGTTCCTACGAGCAGTACTTC	CASTSSGSYEQYF
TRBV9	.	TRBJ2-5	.	TGTGCCAGCAGCGTAGACAAGGTCGGGGTCCAAGAGACCCAGTACTTC	CASSVDKVGVQETQYF
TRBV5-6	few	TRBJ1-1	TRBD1	TGTGCCAGCAGCTTGGAAAGGGGGCCTGAAGCTTTCTTT	CASSLERGPEAFF